This TCR beta chain was found in a study of spatial heterogeneity in lung cancer. Trimming cost V 3 bases and J 6 bases; bases outside gene matches: 7. The CDR3 is made up of 16 amino acids. The germline V gene encodes CDR1 SGHTA and CDR2 FQGNSA. Many counts were recorded for this clonotype. Antigen specificity is unknown. MiXCR was run by TCRdb on the 5' RACE reads, yielding one entry per CDR3 protein. The table has around 12,000 distinct CDR3 sequences, 6% to 7% seen once. Indicated time point: sample taken at primary tumor resection. Findings of the study overall: For expanded intratumoral alpha and beta TCRs, counts tracked tumor mutation counts.

The specimen was lung tumor tissue, collected at surgery. The source is a female donor with early-stage non-small cell lung cancer. This sequence joins TRBV7-2 and TRBJ2-5; 13 nucleotides match TRBD2. The CDR3 spells CASSLTRTSGSQTQYF. DNA for the CDR3: TGTGCCAGCAGCTTGACTCGGACTAGCGGGAGCCAGACCCAGTACTTC.